A selection of T cell receptor beta chains follows, all from one sample in a study of shared clonotypes between healthy human individuals. Sequencing used immunoSEQ multiplex PCR; TCRdb keeps in-frame clones, though not all of them. The sample has over 2,000,000 clones; about 94% are singletons. The sequencing sample was made of naive CD8+ T cells from PBMCs. All receptors come from a man between 18 and 35 years old in good health. Some clones in this sample may be carry-over from other donors' samples. Each CDR3 is given with its conserved first and last residue. Each record gives: J gene, V gene, clone size, CDR3 protein. The listing skips clone size in some rows; elsewhere it reads once, few, many or a size class.

TRBJ2-1 TRBV7-2 . CASSLALLGRSSYNEQFF
TRBJ1-5 TRBV5-3 . CARSLMQGVGQPQHF
TRBJ1-5 TRBV7-2 . CASSLGLYSNQPQHF
TRBJ2-7 TRBV20-1 . CSARGGNEQYF
TRBJ2-3 TRBV7-9 . CASAGEGGIADTQYF
TRBJ1-5 TRBV28 . CASRIEGPGNQPQHF
TRBJ2-3 TRBV7-9 . CASSSGLAGWSTDTQYF
TRBJ2-5 TRBV27 . CASSLGPGTNQETQYF
TRBJ2-1 TRBV2 . CASMYRVLYNEQFF
TRBJ2-1 TRBV27 . CASSLGREDYNEQFF
TRBJ2-3 TRBV5-6 . CASSLELAVGPDTQYF
TRBJ2-2 TRBV11-2 . CASSPYYTGELFF
TRBJ2-5 TRBV27 . CASSYRHPQETQYF
TRBJ2-1 TRBV9 . CASSGENPEQFF
TRBJ1-1 TRBV9 once CASSVTPGTGITEAFF
TRBJ2-5 TRBV28 . CASSFDDPTQYF
TRBJ2-1 TRBV27 . CASSPRTGGNEQFF
TRBJ2-2 TRBV28 . CASSYARTLSNTGELFF
TRBJ2-2 TRBV5-6 . CASSPYSGGELFF
TRBJ1-3 TRBV4-1 . CASSLSRGLSGNTIYF
TRBJ2-3 TRBV4-3 . CASSRGRGSTDTQYF
TRBJ2-7 TRBV13 . CASSLGPGTAYEQYF
TRBJ2-5 TRBV7-9 . CASSLGDSRATQETQYF
TRBJ1-2 TRBV19 . CASTGVDGYTF
TRBJ2-5 TRBV28 . CASTLRGAEETQYF
TRBJ2-1 TRBV21-1 . CASSKGALGPWGANEQFF
TRBJ2-7 TRBV27 . CASSSFPPRVAPSYEQYF
TRBJ2-2 TRBV9 . CASSVGGRGRATGELFF
TRBJ2-1 TRBV25-1 . CASGRLRMKFF
TRBJ2-7 TRBV7-9 . CASSGTLNYEQYF
TRBJ1-1 TRBV11-2 . CASSYWTGEAFF
TRBJ2-3 TRBV9 . CASSVAGHGTDTQYF
TRBJ2-1 TRBV28 . CASSLQGQGSYNEQFF
TRBJ1-1 TRBV4-1 . CASSQKRAFNTEAFF
TRBJ1-5 TRBV10-3 . CAISESTEYSNQPQHF
TRBJ2-7 TRBV4-2 . CASSQVGGAYEQYF
TRBJ2-3 TRBV27 . CASSFGSGRTDTQYF
TRBJ1-2 TRBV7-9 . CASSLLAEHSTF
TRBJ2-7 TRBV11-2 . CASSPRGGRASYEQYF
TRBJ2-1 TRBV15 . CATSRVITGLLSYNDQFF
TRBJ2-5 TRBV7-9 . CASSLGPGGPGETQYF
TRBJ2-5 TRBV7-2 . CASSPISGIRETQYF
TRBJ2-7 TRBV7-9 . CASSLTSASYEQYF
TRBJ2-1 TRBV7-8 . CASSPSLAGAYNEQFF
TRBJ2-7 TRBV6-5 . CASSYGLAASYEQYF